The 14 T cell receptor beta chains below were found in one sample sequenced in a study of cytomegalovirus exposure and HLA in healthy donors. It was with 60 Vbeta and 13 Jbeta primers that the PCR ran. Sequencing used immunoSEQ multiplex PCR; TCRdb keeps in-frame clones, though not all of them. The sample has about 150,000 clones, about 81% seen once. The source material was PBMCs. The receptors derive from a woman aged 45 to 65 in good health and CMV-seropositive.

The J gene is TRBJ2-5, the V gene TRBV2; no clear D. CDR1 and CDR2 (germline): SNHLY, FYNNEI. V lost 4 bases, J lost 1 base, and 10 bases lay in between. This CDR3 is 14 amino acids long. The CDR3 region is CASSGLTRQETQYF. The CDR3 bases are TGTGCCAGCAGTGGCTTGACACGCCAAGAGACCCAGTACTTC. The complete variable domain, with remaining parts taken from reference TRBV2 and TRBJ2-5, reads EPEVTQTPSHQVTQMGQEVILRCVPISNHLYFYWYRQILGQKVEFLVSFYNNEISEKSEIFDDQFSVERPDGSNFTLKIRSTKLEDSAMYFCASSGLTRQETQYFGPGTRLLVL.

The table lists this clone with a few counts. The chain has TRBV25-1 and TRBJ1-1; D might be TRBD1 (5 bases). From germline, CDR1 is MGHDK and CDR2 SYGVNS. The V and J ends lost 5 bases and 1 base respectively, with 17 bases between them. The CDR3 runs 16 residues. The CDR3 DNA follows: TGTGCCAGCAGTCCCCGGGACTTTTACCGGAACACTGAAGCTTTCTTT. Amino acid sequence: CASSPRDFYRNTEAFF.

The chain carries TRBV6-1 and TRBJ1-3, with 7 bases aligning to TRBD1. V gave up 4 bases and J gave up 6 bases; unmatched junction bases: 9. The CDR3 totals 15 residues. From germline, CDR1 is MNHNS and CDR2 SASEGT. The CDR3 nucleotides are TGTGCCAGCAGTGTGCCAGGGACAGCTATAAACACCATATATTTT. Protein product: CASSVPGTAINTIYF.

The chain couples TRBV7-2 to TRBJ2-7, with 7 bases aligning to TRBD2. The CDR3 covers 14 residues. CDR1 SGHTA and CDR2 FQGNSA come from the germline V gene. With 3 bases clipped from V and 1 base from J, the junction kept 3 bases outside the gene matches. The CDR3 here is CASSFLGGSYEQYF. The CDR3 DNA sequence: TGTGCCAGCAGCTTCCTCGGGGGGTCCTACGAGCAGTACTTC.

CDR3 sequence: CASSGQSTDTQYF. CDR3 nucleotide sequence: TGTGCCAGCAGTGGACAGAGCACAGATACGCAGTATTTT. The rearrangement links TRBV2 to TRBJ2-3; D perhaps matches TRBD1 (5 bases). This CDR3 is 13 amino acids long. V was pared by 4 bases and J by 0 bases, with 5 bases between. The V gene's germline CDR1 is SNHLY and CDR2 FYNNEI. Drawing the rest from reference TRBV2 and TRBJ2-3, the complete variable domain is EPEVTQTPSHQVTQMGQEVILRCVPISNHLYFYWYRQILGQKVEFLVSFYNNEISEKSEIFDDQFSVERPDGSNFTLKIRSTKLEDSAMYFCASSGQSTDTQYFGPGTRLTVL.

The chain employs TRBV2 and TRBJ2-1; 9 nucleotides agree with TRBD2. Trimming cost V 5 bases and J 1 base; bases outside gene matches: 6. Germline lookup yields CDR1 SNHLY and CDR2 FYNNEI. The CDR3 is 16 amino acids. CDR3 amino acids: CASSPDSGSSYNEQFF. CDR3 nucleotide sequence: TGTGCCAGCAGTCCCGATAGCGGGAGTTCCTACAATGAGCAGTTCTTC.

As for this clone: One end of the junction varies from germline; a read error may be responsible. The chain recombines TRBV7-7 with TRBJ2-5; 7 positions match TRBD1. The CDR3 is 15 residues long. The germline V gene encodes CDR1 SSHAT and CDR2 FNYEAQ (reference sequence). In DNA form, the CDR3 reads TGTGCTAGCAGCTTTCGGGACAGTCCATGGGAGACCCAGTACTTC. Residues: CASSFRDSPWETQYF.

The J gene is TRBJ1-1, the V gene TRBV5-1, with TRBD1 identical over 8 bases. The CDR3 contains 15 residues. J lost 0 bases, V lost 4 bases, and 5 bases had no gene match. The germline gives CDR1 SGHRS, CDR2 YFSETQ. CDR3 bases: TGCGCCAGCAGCCTCCACAGGGGGATGAACACTGAAGCTTTCTTT. Translating it yields CASSLHRGMNTEAFF.

This clone has just a few counts. The V and J genes are TRBV10-3 and TRBJ2-2; 11 positions match TRBD2. Germline V gives CDR1 ENHRY, CDR2 SYGVKD. The junction had 8 bases not matched to a gene; V was cut back by 6 bases and J by 5 bases. The CDR3 has 16 amino acids. The DNA for the CDR3 is TGTGCCATCAGCCAGACCCTAGCGGGAGGAACCGGGGAGCTGTTTTTT. Its protein product is CAISQTLAGGTGELFF.

This clone has just a few counts. The chain carries TRBV28 and TRBJ1-3, with 8 bases identical to TRBD1. CDR3 length: 15 residues. J was trimmed by 4 bases and V by 3 bases; bases with no gene match: 5. Germline V gene lookup returns CDR1 MDHEN and CDR2 SYDVKM. The CDR3 nucleotides read TGTGCCAGCAGTTTTCAGGGGGCAGGGGGAAACACCATATATTTT. This codes for CASSFQGAGGNTIYF.

The chain has TRBV5-1 and TRBJ2-1, with D unclear. CDR3 length: 12 residues. Trimming left V 0 bases short and J 7 bases short, with 5 bases between. The germline V gene encodes CDR1 SGHRS and CDR2 YFSETQ. The CDR3 sequence: CASSLARNEQFF. The CDR3 region has the DNA TGCGCCAGCAGCTTGGCTAGGAATGAGCAGTTCTTC.

The chain links TRBV27 to TRBJ2-7; 10 nucleotides agree with TRBD2. Germline CDR1 MNHEY, CDR2 SMNVEV (reference sequence). The CDR3 has 18 residues. V was pared by 6 bases and J by 3 bases, with 17 bases of the junction left unmatched. CDR3 in amino acids: CASRFGTSAKATHYEQYF. CDR3 nucleotide sequence: TGTGCCAGCAGATTCGGGACTAGCGCGAAAGCAACTCACTACGAGCAGTACTTC.

This chain links TRBV9 with TRBJ2-7; D gene ambiguous. The CDR3 has 14 residues. V was clipped by 4 bases and J by 1 base, with 12 bases between them. Germline CDR1 and CDR2: SGDLS and YYNGEE. The CDR3: CASSPRVSSYEQYF. CDR3 coding DNA: TGTGCCAGCAGCCCTCGGGTTAGTTCCTACGAGCAGTACTTC.

This clone occurred once. CDR3 sequence: CSVEAFSYPEAFF. In DNA form, the CDR3 reads TGCAGCGTTGAAGCCTTTAGCTACCCAGAAGCTTTCTTT. The V call is TRBV29-1, the J call TRBJ1-1; D remains unclear. The CDR3 is 13 amino acids. V was clipped by 1 base and J by 8 bases, with 14 bases between them. Germline CDR1 SQVTM, CDR2 ANQGSEA.